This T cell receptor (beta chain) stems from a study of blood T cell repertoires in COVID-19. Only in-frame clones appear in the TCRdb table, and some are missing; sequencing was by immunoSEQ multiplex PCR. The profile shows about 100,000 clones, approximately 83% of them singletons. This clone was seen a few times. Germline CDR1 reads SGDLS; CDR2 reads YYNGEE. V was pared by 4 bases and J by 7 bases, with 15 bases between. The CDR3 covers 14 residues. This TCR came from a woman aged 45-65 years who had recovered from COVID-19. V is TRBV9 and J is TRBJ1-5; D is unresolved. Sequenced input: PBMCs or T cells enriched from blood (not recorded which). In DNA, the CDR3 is TGTGCCAGCAGCCCTGCCGAGGGAAGACAGCCCCAGCATTTT. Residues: CASSPAEGRQPQHF.